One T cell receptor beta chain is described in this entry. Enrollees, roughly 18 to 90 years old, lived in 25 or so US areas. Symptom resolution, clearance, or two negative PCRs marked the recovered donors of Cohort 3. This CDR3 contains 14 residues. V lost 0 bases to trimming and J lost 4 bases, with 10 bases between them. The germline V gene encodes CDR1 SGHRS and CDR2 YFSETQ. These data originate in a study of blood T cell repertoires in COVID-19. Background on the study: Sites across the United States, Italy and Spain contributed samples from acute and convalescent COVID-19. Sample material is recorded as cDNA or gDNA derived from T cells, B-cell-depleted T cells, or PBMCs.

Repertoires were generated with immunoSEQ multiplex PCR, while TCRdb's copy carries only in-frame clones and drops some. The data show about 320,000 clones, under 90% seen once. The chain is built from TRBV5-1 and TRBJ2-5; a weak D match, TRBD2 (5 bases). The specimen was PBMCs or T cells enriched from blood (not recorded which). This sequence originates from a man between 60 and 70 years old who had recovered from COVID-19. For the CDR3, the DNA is TGCGCCAGCAGCTTGGGGACTGTAGGAGAGACCCAGTACTTC. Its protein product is CASSLGTVGETQYF.